This T cell receptor beta chain was identified in a study of PD-1 blockade in classical Hodgkin lymphoma (dated by TCRdb to the early 2020s). As for the study more broadly: Nivolumab dosing was 3 mg/kg intravenously every 2 weeks, continuing until either disease progression or unacceptable toxicity. A peripheral blood immune signature of response to PD-1 blockade in classical Hodgkin lymphoma was defined using TCR beta sequencing and CyTOF.

CDR1 and CDR2 (SGHAT, FQNNGV) derive from the germline V gene. V lost 1 base and J lost 5 bases; the stretch between them is 6 bases long. The CDR3 has 12 amino acids, counting the end cysteine and phenylalanine. Only the CDR3 portion is preserved as DNA: 36 bases, with reading frame beginning at the first base. Notes on this clone: Its cognate antigen has yet to be identified. No base quality information exists; no much larger clone differs at one position.

The sample's time point label, in plain terms: cycle 1 day 1 (C1D1), immediately before nivolumab initiation. Every trial patient had relapsed after autologous stem cell transplantation, and cohorts A, B and C differed in prior brentuximab vedotin exposure. A total of 50 to 70 patients with relapsed/refractory classical Hodgkin lymphoma made up the trial cohort, and each patient's best overall response was complete response, partial response or progressive disease. Trial patients were treated with single-agent nivolumab in the multi-cohort phase II CheckMate 205 trial. An independent review committee assessed best overall response using the 2007 International Working Group response criteria. Trial PBMCs were obtained immediately prior to nivolumab initiation (C1D1) and on therapy at cycle 2 day 1 and cycle 4 day 1. Peripheral blood was collected in 8 mL Vacutainer Cell Preparation Tubes, from which PBMCs were isolated by centrifugation and then cryopreserved.

What the authors observed across the whole study: Among trial patients, those achieving complete response had baseline diversity similar to that of newly diagnosed patients, while diversity was significantly lower in partial responders and progressors. The study covered only a single clinical trial cohort, and the causes of the repertoire differences, possibly disease activity or prior therapy, were still not defined. A significant rise by C4D1 was seen in CD4+ but not CD8+ TCR diversity (p=0.0027 vs p=0.16), with the rise being most apparent in complete responders (p=0.02). Baseline TCR diversity was reported to be lower in newly diagnosed patients than in healthy donors, and even lower in relapsed/refractory patients. Lower diversity was observed in patients in whom nivolumab was started less than 1 year after ASCT, and these patients were excluded from later analyses so that confounding by immune reconstitution would be avoided.

The Qiagen DNeasy kit was used to extract genomic DNA from unsorted PBMCs and from the negatively selected CD4+ and CD8+ fractions. TCR beta CDR3 regions were amplified by immunoSEQ multiplex PCR using primers annealing to V and J segments. A synthetic immune receptor repertoire was used to minimize amplification bias, and remaining bias was computationally removed after sequencing. In the authors' own workflow: Custom Python scripts were used to quantify repertoire diversity as the Shannon entropy index. The unsorted, CD4+ and CD8+ repertoires were each analyzed separately, with the exception of combined analyses, where CD4+ and CD8+ sequences were merged in silico. Clonal expansion was defined as at least a 2-fold frequency increase after treatment relative to C1D1, with a pseudocount of 0.5 for undetected baseline clones. Singleton clones were defined as clones with 0 or 1 copy at C1D1, and non-singleton clones were defined as clones with 2 or more copies. By matching protein sequences in sorted samples from the same patient, clones expanded in unsorted samples were annotated as CD4+, CD8+ or unknown. Wilcoxon tests on paired samples were used to test changes in diversity from C1D1 to C4D1. The clones in this table, taken by TCRdb from immuneACCESS, are in-frame only. Not every clone is retained; where verified, under half of the shortfall comes from an unresolved V gene, and the cause of the rest is unknown. Clonal size and the V and J genes are those of that table, whereas D and trimming came from the DNA. Counted in this sample were approximately 14,000 clones; more than 75% of them appeared once. The top ten clonotypes cover 4.1% of the sample.

This sample comprised peripheral blood mononuclear cells (PBMCs), obtained at baseline. In this chain, TRBV11-2 is recombined with TRBJ2-7; 6 matching bases give a weak D call of TRBD1. The receptor's source is a human donor with classical Hodgkin lymphoma. The DNA reads as follows: TGTGCCAGCAGCTTAGCAGGGGACGAGCAGTACTTC. It codes for CASSLAGDEQYF.